This TCR beta chain was profiled in a study of blood T cell repertoires in COVID-19. For the study at large: Nucleic acid was either cDNA or gDNA, and it came from T cells, B-cell-depleted T cells, or PBMCs.

Germline CDR1 SGHKS, CDR2 YYEKEE (reference sequence). Unmatched junction bases numbered 5, after V lost 3 bases and J lost 2 bases. This CDR3 region has 14 residues. In the original analysis: Reference gene primer amplification yielded estimated nucleated cell counts. Clones were sequenced by immunoSEQ multiplex PCR, and TCRdb holds only the in-frame ones, with some missing. The D gene and trimming were derived from the DNA, and the V and J assignments and clone size from that table. This table holds 400,000 or so clones, more than 75% found once. The origin of this receptor is a human donor in a cohort sampled during active COVID-19. The sequencing input was peripheral blood. This rearrangement joins TRBV5-5 to TRBJ2-7; the match to TRBD1 covers 7 bases. In nucleotides, the CDR3 is TGTGCCAGCAGCTGGGGGACAGCAACCTACGAGCAGTACTTC. As protein: CASSWGTATYEQYF.